Shown below are 2 T cell receptor beta chains from a single sample sequenced in a study of blood T cell repertoires in COVID-19. TCRdb's copy holds only in-frame clones and misses some; the assay was immunoSEQ multiplex PCR. The sample carries a few hundred thousand clones, around 90% recorded once. Sequenced input: peripheral blood. Every receptor here comes from a middle-aged man with acute or convalescent COVID-19.

This chain uses TRBV7-6 with TRBJ2-2; 9 positions agree with TRBD2. The germline V gene encodes CDR1 SGHVS and CDR2 FNYEAQ. The CDR3 contains 16 residues. V shed 1 base and J 3 bases; nucleotides not matched to a gene: 3. CDR3 loop: CASSLVAGGYTGELFF. The CDR3 DNA reads TGTGCCAGCAGCTTAGTTGCGGGAGGGTACACCGGGGAGCTGTTTTTT.

The chain uses TRBV5-1 and TRBJ1-1; the match to TRBD1 covers 8 bases. This CDR3 is built from 15 residues. Looked up from germline, CDR1 is SGHRS and CDR2 is YFSETQ. Losses at the gene ends were 4 bases for V and 4 bases for J; bases not matched to a gene: 9. The CDR3 reads CASSPTGGRRTEAFF. The DNA of the CDR3 is TGCGCCAGCAGCCCCACAGGGGGAAGACGCACTGAAGCTTTCTTT.